This is a list of T cell receptor beta chains from one sample in a study of blood T cells in healthy people across ages. MiXCR, applied by TCRdb to the 5' RACE reads, yields one record per CDR3 protein. This table has 580,000 or so distinct CDR3 sequences, 40% to 55% appearing once. Sample: blood. The source of these receptors is an elderly man in good health. Each CDR3 is given with its conserved first and last residue. Fields, in order: D gene, V gene, clone size, J gene, CDR3 DNA, CDR3 protein. The D gene is left open where the match is weak. Clone size appears in some rows only: once, few, many, or a class for an expanded clone.

d_call: TRBD1; v_call: TRBV3-1; clone_size: -; j_call: TRBJ1-1; cdr3_nt: TGTGCCAGCAGCCAAGGCGACAGGGGCTCTGAAGCTTTCTTT; cdr3_aa: CASSQGDRGSEAFF
d_call: -; v_call: TRBV30; clone_size: -; j_call: TRBJ1-6; cdr3_nt: TGTGCCTGGGGTACAGGGTACTATTCACCCCTCCACTTT; cdr3_aa: CAWGTGYYSPLHF
d_call: -; v_call: TRBV27; clone_size: few; j_call: TRBJ1-5; cdr3_nt: TGTGCCAGCAGCCCAACGCAAACGGAAGGGAGCAATCAGCCCCAGCATTTT; cdr3_aa: CASSPTQTEGSNQPQHF
d_call: -; v_call: TRBV20-1; clone_size: -; j_call: TRBJ1-2; cdr3_nt: TGCAGTGCTAGAATCACAGATCTTAACTATGGCTACACCTTC; cdr3_aa: CSARITDLNYGYTF
d_call: -; v_call: TRBV7-8; clone_size: -; j_call: TRBJ1-1; cdr3_nt: TGTGCCAGCAGCTCCCCTCAGGGAACTGAAGCTTTCTTT; cdr3_aa: CASSSPQGTEAFF
d_call: -; v_call: TRBV2; clone_size: few; j_call: TRBJ2-1; cdr3_nt: TGTGCCAGCAGTAACGACAGGAGCTCCTACAATGAGCAGTTCTTC; cdr3_aa: CASSNDRSSYNEQFF
d_call: TRBD2; v_call: TRBV7-3; clone_size: few; j_call: TRBJ2-1; cdr3_nt: TGTGCCAGCAGCTTCAGTAGCGGGGGGGCCTATGAGCAGTTCTTC; cdr3_aa: CASSFSSGGAYEQFF
d_call: -; v_call: TRBV20-1; clone_size: few; j_call: TRBJ2-5; cdr3_nt: TGCAGAGGGCAGGGAGGAGAGACCCAGTACTTC; cdr3_aa: CRGQGGETQYF
d_call: -; v_call: TRBV18; clone_size: -; j_call: TRBJ2-2; cdr3_nt: TGTGCCAGCTCACAAATCCCAGGGATGGACACCGGGGAGCTGTTTTTT; cdr3_aa: CASSQIPGMDTGELFF
d_call: -; v_call: TRBV18; clone_size: few; j_call: TRBJ2-7; cdr3_nt: TGTGCCAGCAGCCCCCAGACAGGCACCTACGAGCAGTACTTC; cdr3_aa: CASSPQTGTYEQYF
d_call: TRBD2; v_call: TRBV7-9; clone_size: few; j_call: TRBJ2-5; cdr3_nt: TGTGCCAGCAGCTCATACGGTCGCGGGGACTACAATGAGCAGTACTTC; cdr3_aa: CASSSYGRGDYNEQYF
d_call: -; v_call: TRBV27; clone_size: few; j_call: TRBJ2-7; cdr3_nt: TGTGCCAGCAAACCACAGGGAACTTACTACGAGCAGTACTTC; cdr3_aa: CASKPQGTYYEQYF
d_call: -; v_call: TRBV4-3; clone_size: few; j_call: TRBJ2-3; cdr3_nt: TGCGCCAGCAGCCACTTGGGGGCAGATACGCAGTATTTT; cdr3_aa: CASSHLGADTQYF
d_call: -; v_call: TRBV7-9; clone_size: -; j_call: TRBJ2-5; cdr3_nt: TGTGCCAGCAGCCTCGGCGTCCAGGGAGAGACCCAGTACTTC; cdr3_aa: CASSLGVQGETQYF
d_call: -; v_call: TRBV29-1; clone_size: -; j_call: TRBJ2-3; cdr3_nt: TGCAGCGTCCCCCGGGAGAACACAGAGACGCAGTATTTT; cdr3_aa: CSVPRENTETQYF
d_call: TRBD1; v_call: TRBV29-1; clone_size: few; j_call: TRBJ1-1; cdr3_nt: TGCAGCGTTACCACAGGGGCTCGCGCTGAAGCTTTCTTT; cdr3_aa: CSVTTGARAEAFF
d_call: TRBD2; v_call: TRBV9; clone_size: -; j_call: TRBJ2-1; cdr3_nt: TGTGCCAGCAGCGTAGCAGGGGTGGCTAGCGGGGAACTAAGCAATGAGCAGTTCTTC; cdr3_aa: CASSVAGVASGELSNEQFF
d_call: -; v_call: TRBV7-2; clone_size: few; j_call: TRBJ2-1; cdr3_nt: TGTGCCAGCAGCTTGCCTACAATGAATGAGCAGTTCTTC; cdr3_aa: CASSLPTMNEQFF
d_call: -; v_call: TRBV4-3; clone_size: -; j_call: TRBJ2-1; cdr3_nt: TGCGCCAGCAGCCAAGACCACACCCTTTGGGGGAATGAGCAGTTCTTC; cdr3_aa: CASSQDHTLWGNEQFF